One and the same sample provided the 27 T cell receptor beta chains below, sequenced in a study of T cells in women clearing cervical HPV infection. This table comes from immunoSEQ multiplex PCR, and its TCRdb copy is limited to in-frame clones, with some not included. Across 30,000 or so clones, the top ten clones capture around 8% of the sample. The specimen was blood buffy coat. The receptors were sampled from a woman between 18 and 69 years old with a cervical HPV16 infection that either progressed to CIN3+ or cleared (not recorded which).

To note about this clone: The read stops 3 residues short of the end of the CDR3; the missing end is completed from the germline J gene. This chain connects TRBV19 to TRBJ1-1; D gene uncertain. From germline, CDR1 is LNHDA and CDR2 SQIVND (reference sequence). The CDR3 sequence is 9 residues long. V gave up 9 bases and J gave up 7 bases, with 6 bases separating them. The sequenced CDR3 bases are TGTGCCAGAGCTGTTGAA. Its translation: CARAVE. The full CDR3 protein reads CARAVEAFF. Full variable domain (missing parts from reference TRBV19 and TRBJ1-1): DGGITQSPKYLFRKEGQNVTLSCEQNLNHDAMYWYRQDPGQGLRLIYYSQIVNDFQKGDIAEGYSVSREKKESFPLTVTSAQKNPTAFYLCARAVEAFFGQGTRLTVV.

A note on this clone: Sequencing ends 3 residues short of the CDR3 end; the germline J gene provides the rest. The rearrangement joins TRBV20-1 to TRBJ1-2; D is perhaps TRBD1 (5 bases). Trimming cost V 1 base and J 7 bases, with 16 bases left between them. This CDR3 contains 14 residues. Germline CDR1 DFQATT, CDR2 SNEGSKA (reference sequence). The CDR3 reads CSARVQGQVVGYTF. Incomplete CDR3 DNA: TGCAGTGCTAGAGTCCAGGGTCAGGTGGTTGGC.

A word on this clone: The observed sequence ends 3 residues before the CDR3 terminus, with the missing tail filled in from the germline J gene. The chain links TRBV11-3 to TRBJ2-6; D is ambiguous. The V gene's germline CDR1 is SGHNT and CDR2 YENEEA. V gave up 3 bases and J gave up 0 bases, with 6 bases separating them. CDR3 length equals 15 residues. The sequenced part of the CDR3 DNA is TGTGCCAGCAGCTTGACACACTCTGGGGCCAACGTC. This gives the protein CASSLTHSGANV. In full, the CDR3 is CASSLTHSGANVLTF.

Regarding this clone: The read falls 3 residues short of the CDR3 end, and the missing part is taken from the germline J gene. Within the sample, other DNA sequences also encode this same CDR3. The chain combines TRBV7-2 with TRBJ1-1, with D unclear. V was trimmed by 4 bases and J by 2 bases, leaving 11 bases between them. CDR1 SGHTA and CDR2 FQGNSA come from the germline V gene. There are 14 residues in the CDR3. The chain's CDR3 is CASSSRGGNTEAFF. CDR3 DNA (partial): TGTGCCAGCAGCTCCAGAGGCGGTAACACTGAA.

The CDR3 bases that were read are TGTGCCAGCAGCTCTGTACAGGGGATGGATACG. Amino acids: CASSSVQGMDT. The full CDR3 sequence reads CASSSVQGMDTQYF. This rearrangement joins TRBV7-7 to TRBJ2-3; 7 nucleotides agree with TRBD1. The CDR3 extends 3 residues past the end of the read, so its final part is completed from the germline J gene. CDR1 is SSHAT, CDR2 FNYEAQ, per germline (reference sequence). Losses at the gene ends were 4 bases for V and 6 bases for J; bases not matched to a gene: 7. The CDR3 sequence is 14 residues long.

Turning to this clone: The read gets to within 3 residues of the CDR3 end, and the germline J gene fills in the rest. The genes are TRBV7-9 and TRBJ2-1; D is perhaps TRBD1 (6 bases). Germline values: CDR1 SEHNR, CDR2 FQNEAQ (reference sequence). The CDR3 has 14 residues. V was trimmed by 5 bases and J by 1 base, leaving 9 bases between them. CDR3 DNA (partial): TGTGCCAGCAGCCCACAGGGATCCTACAATGAG. Translated, it gives CASSPQGSYNE. The entire CDR3 protein is CASSPQGSYNEQFF.

On this clone itself: The read gets to within 3 residues of the CDR3 end, and the germline J gene fills in the rest. The chain joins TRBV2 to TRBJ1-2; 12 positions agree with TRBD1. This CDR3 has 17 residues. V lost 3 bases to trimming and J lost 5 bases; unmatched junction nucleotides: 10. CDR1 SNHLY and CDR2 FYNNEI come from the germline V gene. CDR3 DNA (partial): TGTGCCAGCAGTGACGTCCCCGGGACAGGGGGCGGGTATGGC. Translating gives CASSDVPGTGGGYG. The entire CDR3 protein is CASSDVPGTGGGYGYTF.

Comments on this clone: The read is 3 residues too short to cover the CDR3 end, so that end is filled in from the germline J gene. The V call is TRBV12-3 or TRBV12-4, the J call TRBJ2-5, with 9 bases aligning to TRBD2. Germline trimming cut 1 base from V and 3 bases from J; bases unmatched to any gene: 3. CDR3 length equals 15 residues. CDR3 DNA (partial): TGTGCCAGCAGTTTAGGGGCGGGGGGGAAAGAGACC. It encodes CASSLGAGGKET. The whole CDR3 reads CASSLGAGGKETQYF.

As concerns this clone: The read is 3 residues too short to cover the CDR3 end, so that end is filled in from the germline J gene. The chain employs TRBV29-1 and TRBJ1-5, with TRBD1 identical over 8 bases. CDR1 and CDR2 (germline): SQVTM, ANQGSEA. V shed 6 bases, J shed 7 bases, and the junction held 8 bases outside the gene matches. CDR3 length: 13 amino acids. The covered CDR3 bases are TGCAGCGTCCGACAGGGGTCGGGGCAGCCC. Its translation is CSVRQGSGQP. The full CDR3 reads CSVRQGSGQPQHF.

Comment on this clone: The sequenced fragment ends 3 residues before the CDR3 boundary, so the rest is inferred from the germline J gene. This chain connects TRBV7-2 to TRBJ2-3, with 9 bases that match TRBD1. The CDR3 is 14 amino acids. CDR1 and CDR2 (germline): SGHTA, FQGNSA. The part of the CDR3 DNA that was read is TGTGCCAGCAGGGCAAACAGGGGGCTGGAGACG. Translating gives CASRANRGLET. The CDR3 reads in full as CASRANRGLETQYF.

On this clone: The CDR3 extends 3 residues past the end of the read, so its final part is completed from the germline J gene. Other DNA sequences in this sample translate to the same CDR3. The V and J genes are TRBV19 and TRBJ1-3; the match to TRBD1 covers 9 bases. The CDR3 runs 14 residues. J gave up 1 base and V 6 bases, and 1 base lay outside the gene matches. Germline CDR1 LNHDA, CDR2 SQIVND (reference sequence). The part of the CDR3 DNA that was read is TGTGCCAGTAGCGACAGGGGGTCTGGAAACACC. Amino acid sequence: CASSDRGSGNT. The entire CDR3 sequence reads CASSDRGSGNTIYF.

In the case of this clone: The read comes to an end 3 residues before the CDR3 does, leaving the germline J gene to fill in the end. J is TRBJ2-1 and V is TRBV20-1; 7 bases are shared with TRBD2. This CDR3 contains 15 residues. With V trimmed by 5 bases and J by 3 bases, 10 bases remained unmatched. Germline V CDR1 and CDR2: DFQATT, SNEGSKA (reference sequence). The covered CDR3 bases are TGCAGTGCTGGACCGTTGGCGGGGGACTACAATGAG. It encodes CSAGPLAGDYNE. The complete CDR3 reads CSAGPLAGDYNEQFF.

Points on this clone: A read error may account for a junction end that differs from germline. Read sequence stops 3 residues before the CDR3 end, and the germline J gene provides the missing end. Additional DNA sequences in this sample encode the identical CDR3. This rearrangement joins TRBV7-6 to TRBJ1-3, with D unclear. The CDR3 has 16 amino acids. Germline V gives CDR1 SGHVS, CDR2 FNYEAQ. CDR3 sequence reads: CASSPAAGGKGNTIYF. The covered CDR3 bases are TGTGCCAGCAGCCCAGCGGCAGGTGGAAAGGGAAACACT.

About this clone itself: Read data end 3 residues before the CDR3 end; the end is taken from the germline J gene. J is TRBJ1-5 and V is TRBV6-2 or TRBV6-3, with D perhaps TRBD1 (5 bases). The V end was cut by 2 bases, the J end by 2 bases, with 10 bases between. In germline, CDR1 is MNHEY, CDR2 SVGEGT. There are 15 residues in the CDR3. CDR3 loop: CASSYEGWGNQPQHF. The part of the CDR3 DNA that was read is TGTGCCAGCAGTTACGAGGGGTGGGGCAATCAGCCC.

A note on this clone: The read falls 3 residues short of the CDR3 end, and the missing part is taken from the germline J gene. The V and J genes are TRBV6-1 and TRBJ2-2; 12 bases agree with TRBD2. Germline CDR1 and CDR2: MNHNS and SASEGT. The CDR3 length is 17 residues. V shed 2 bases, J shed 6 bases, and the junction held 7 bases outside the gene matches. The CDR3 sequence: CASSESPSGGAAGELFF. Partial CDR3 DNA: TGTGCCAGCAGTGAAAGCCCTAGCGGGGGGGCCGCCGGGGAG.

A word on this clone: Read sequence stops 3 residues before the CDR3 end, and the germline J gene provides the missing end. This chain connects TRBV7-9 to TRBJ2-3, with 7 bases fitting TRBD2. Germline CDR1 SEHNR, CDR2 FQNEAQ (reference sequence). The CDR3 is 14 residues long. J was trimmed by 2 bases and V by 5 bases; bases with no gene match: 4. CDR3 residues: CASSQRDFTDTQYF. CDR3 DNA (partial): TGTGCCAGCAGCCAGCGGGACTTCACAGATACG.

The sequenced part of the CDR3 DNA is TGCAGCGTTGAAGATCCAGGGAGCACTGAA. Residues: CSVEDPGSTE. The CDR3 in full is CSVEDPGSTEAFF. This chain joins TRBV29-1 and TRBJ1-1; TRBD1 might be the D (5 bases). The sequence runs out 3 residues before the end of the CDR3; the remainder is reconstructed from the germline J gene. The CDR3 covers 13 residues. CDR1 and CDR2 from the germline V gene are SQVTM and ANQGSEA. V lost 0 bases to trimming and J lost 4 bases, with 9 bases between them.

With respect to this clone: The CDR3 is cut off 3 residues early in the read; its end comes from the germline J gene. The chain carries TRBV18 and TRBJ2-5; D not certain. Germline values: CDR1 KGHSH, CDR2 LQKENI. The CDR3 is made up of 12 amino acids. The V and J ends lost 3 bases and 5 bases respectively, with 7 bases between them. Incomplete CDR3 DNA: TGTGCCAGCTCACCTTCTTTGGAGACC. It translates to CASSPSLET. The full CDR3 reads CASSPSLETQYF.

About this clone itself: The read comes to an end 3 residues before the CDR3 does, leaving the germline J gene to fill in the end. The chain couples TRBV30 to TRBJ2-3, with 9 bases lining up with TRBD1. This CDR3 is 14 amino acids long. The germline CDR1 and CDR2 sequences are GTSNPN and SVGIG (reference sequence). Incomplete CDR3 DNA: TGTGCCTGGAGCGGACAGGGGTCATTGGAGCCG. This translates into CAWSGQGSLEP. The whole CDR3 protein is CAWSGQGSLEPQYF.

In terms of frequency, this clone is medium-sized. The CDR3 end is not reached by the read, which stops 3 residues before it; the germline J gene fills it in. V gene TRBV20-1 combines with J gene TRBJ2-5; D might be TRBD1 (6 bases). The CDR3 is 14 amino acids. The V gene lost 3 bases and the J gene lost 0 bases, with 11 bases spanning the gap. CDR1 and CDR2 (germline): DFQATT, SNEGSKA (reference sequence). The CDR3 DNA, read in part, is TGCAGTGCTAGGCAGGACAGATACCAAGAGACC. Amino acid sequence: CSARQDRYQET. The whole CDR3 protein is CSARQDRYQETQYF.

In the case of this clone: The missing CDR3 end, 3 residues past where the read stops, is filled in from the germline J gene. This chain links TRBV7-9 with TRBJ1-1; no firm D call. This CDR3 spans 14 amino acids. Looked up from germline, CDR1 is SEHNR and CDR2 is FQNEAQ (reference sequence). The V end was cut by 1 base, the J end by 5 bases, with 11 bases between. The CDR3 region is CASSLGVSGTEAFF. CDR3 bases read: TGTGCCAGCAGCTTAGGGGTTTCCGGGACTGAA.

To note about this clone: The CDR3 end falls 3 residues outside the read, so it is completed with the germline J gene. V gene TRBV5-4 combines with J gene TRBJ1-4, with D perhaps TRBD1 (5 bases). CDR1 is SGHNT, CDR2 YYREEE, per germline (reference sequence). V lost 0 bases to trimming and J lost 5 bases, with 11 bases between them. The CDR3 has 15 residues. The CDR3 region is CASSLAAQGNEKLFF. CDR3 DNA, as far as it was read: TGTGCCAGCAGCTTGGCCGCGCAGGGCAATGAAAAA.

For this clone: The read stops 3 residues short of the end of the CDR3; the missing end is completed from the germline J gene. The chain uses TRBV18 and TRBJ1-5; D call uncertain. The germline V gene encodes CDR1 KGHSH and CDR2 LQKENI. Between the trimmed V and J ends, which lost 3 bases and 3 bases, there was a span of 9 bases. This CDR3 comprises 14 residues. This CDR3 is CASSPDIDNQPQHF. CDR3 DNA (partial): TGTGCCAGCTCACCCGACATAGACAATCAGCCC.

A note on this clone: Read sequence stops 3 residues before the CDR3 end, and the germline J gene provides the missing end. The chain is built from TRBV28 and TRBJ2-5; maybe TRBD1 (5 bases). CDR3 size: 16 residues. Germline V gene lookup returns CDR1 MDHEN and CDR2 SYDVKM. The ends were cut back, 2 bases at V and 4 bases at J, with 17 bases in the middle. The CDR3 here is CASSLILAGNRETQYF. CDR3 DNA, as far as it was read: TGTGCCAGCAGTTTAATCCTGGCAGGGAATAGAGAGACC.

Details on this clone: The read ends 3 residues early relative to the CDR3; the germline J gene fills the gap. The chain uses TRBV19 and TRBJ1-2; 8 nucleotides match TRBD1. Per germline, CDR1 LNHDA and CDR2 SQIVND (reference sequence). This CDR3 region has 14 residues. CDR3 sequence reads: CASSAPDRVEGYTF. CDR3 bases read: TGTGCCAGTAGTGCTCCGGACAGGGTGGAGGGC.

A word on this clone: The CDR3 end is not reached by the read, which stops 3 residues before it; the germline J gene fills it in. The chain recombines TRBV2 with TRBJ2-2; TRBD1 matches at 10 bases. The CDR3 spans 15 residues. CDR1 is SNHLY and CDR2 is FYNNEI in the germline V gene. V lost 6 bases, J lost 6 bases, and 7 bases stayed unmatched. The sequenced CDR3 bases are TGTGCCAGCAGCACCGGGACAGGGGTCTCCGGGGAG. Translated, it gives CASSTGTGVSGE. The complete CDR3 reads CASSTGTGVSGELFF.

Details on this clone: The read ends 3 residues shy of where the CDR3 ends; the end is completed using the germline J gene. The genes are TRBV19 and TRBJ1-2; D is ambiguous. Germline V gene data show CDR1 as LNHDA and CDR2 as SQIVND (reference sequence). This CDR3 spans 14 amino acids. The CDR3: CASSIPDYTDTYTF. The DNA read from the CDR3 is TGTGCCAGTAGTATCCCAGACTACACAGATACC.